Following are 7 T cell receptor beta chains from one sample sequenced in a study of blood T cell repertoires in COVID-19. Method: immunoSEQ multiplex PCR; TCRdb's copy keeps in-frame clones and lacks some. The data contain 160,000 or so clones, approximately 91% of them seen just once; the ten biggest clones take up more than 2%. The sequencing sample was made of peripheral blood. These receptors all stem from a woman in her 70s with acute or convalescent COVID-19.

This chain uses TRBV5-1 with TRBJ1-4; the match to TRBD1 covers 7 bases. Germline lookup yields CDR1 SGHRS and CDR2 YFSETQ. The CDR3 length is 16 residues. V trimming: 4 bases; J trimming: 3 bases; junction bases outside the gene matches: 9. The CDR3 DNA is TGCGCCAGCAGCCTGGACATTCAGGGGGCTAATGAAAAACTGTTTTTT. This encodes CASSLDIQGANEKLFF.

V gene TRBV2 combines with J gene TRBJ2-5, with D tentatively TRBD1 (5 bases). The germline V gene encodes CDR1 SNHLY and CDR2 FYNNEI. This CDR3 contains 15 residues. V shed 4 bases and J shed 2 bases, with 14 bases lying between them. CDR3 sequence reads: CASSGVGAIQETQYF. The CDR3 DNA is TGTGCCAGCAGTGGGGTAGGGGCCATACAAGAGACCCAGTACTTC. The full variable domain, its missing parts supplied by reference TRBV2 and TRBJ2-5, is EPEVTQTPSHQVTQMGQEVILRCVPISNHLYFYWYRQILGQKVEFLVSFYNNEISEKSEIFDDQFSVERPDGSNFTLKIRSTKLEDSAMYFCASSGVGAIQETQYFGPGTRLLVL.

The chain combines TRBV6-1 with TRBJ2-3; the D gene is possibly TRBD1 (6 bases). The length of the CDR3 is 16 residues. V lost 4 bases, J lost 6 bases, and 20 bases lay in between. Germline CDR1 and CDR2: MNHNS and SASEGT. CDR3 loop: CASSGGQGLWIDTQYF. CDR3 nucleotides: TGTGCCAGCAGTGGAGGTCAGGGGCTCTGGATCGATACGCAGTATTTT.

This chain uses TRBV7-9 with TRBJ2-1; 12 positions agree with TRBD2. The CDR3 runs 15 residues. CDR1 and CDR2 (germline): SEHNR, FQNEAQ (reference sequence). J was trimmed by 9 bases and V by 2 bases; bases with no gene match: 5. CDR3 coding DNA: TGTGCCAGCAGCTTATCTAGCGGGGGGGTCGGTGAGCAGTTCTTC. It codes for CASSLSSGGVGEQFF.

V gene TRBV10-1 combines with J gene TRBJ2-2; TRBD1 agrees at 11 bases. There are 19 residues in the CDR3. V was clipped by 3 bases and J by 4 bases; unmatched bases: 13. Germline CDR1 reads WNHNN; CDR2 reads SYGVQD (reference sequence). The CDR3 region is CASSDFFGTGGFGTGELFF. In nucleotides, the CDR3 is TGCGCCAGCAGTGACTTTTTTGGGACAGGGGGATTTGGCACCGGGGAGCTGTTTTTT.

The V call is TRBV27, the J call TRBJ1-3; perhaps TRBD1 as D (5 bases). V lost 4 bases to trimming and J lost 0 bases, with 10 bases between them. The germline CDR1 and CDR2 sequences are MNHEY and SMNVEV (reference sequence). The CDR3 covers 15 residues. DNA of the CDR3: TGTGCCAGCAGTTCTGACAGACTCTCTGGAAACACCATATATTTT. It codes for CASSSDRLSGNTIYF.

The genes are TRBV11-1 and TRBJ1-1, with TRBD1 as a possible D gene (5 bases). With 5 bases removed from V and 3 bases from J, the gap between germline ends came to 10 bases. This CDR3 comprises 13 residues. The germline V gene encodes CDR1 SGHAT and CDR2 FQDESV (reference sequence). CDR3 coding DNA: TGTGCCAGCAGCATCCAGGGCTACACTGAAGCTTTCTTT. Translation: CASSIQGYTEAFF.